A single T cell receptor beta chain is shown here with its context. MiXCR, run by TCRdb on the RT-PCR reads, gives a single entry per CDR3 protein. The sample shows around 200,000 distinct CDR3 sequences, around two fifths of them seen only once. The data were obtained in a study of patients and donors after allogeneic stem cell transplantation. The ends lost 7 bases at V and 3 bases at J; junction bases unmatched: 11. Germline V gene data show CDR1 as SQVTM and CDR2 as ANQGSEA. CDR3 length equals 14 residues. The material sequenced was blood, either unsorted or a sorted T cell fraction (not recorded which). J is TRBJ2-7 and V is TRBV29-1; 8 bases match TRBD1. This TCR came from a human donor who was either an allogeneic HSCT recipient or a stem cell or donor lymphocyte infusion donor (not recorded which). It is not recorded whose cells these are; they may come from a transplant donor. As DNA, the CDR3 is TGCAGCGCCAGATCAGGGGGCGTTGACTACGAGCAGTACTTC. It yields the protein CSARSGGVDYEQYF.